One and the same sample provided the 11 T cell receptor beta chains below, sequenced in a study of shared clonotypes between healthy human individuals. Clones were sequenced by immunoSEQ multiplex PCR, and TCRdb holds only the in-frame ones, with some missing. The data show a few million clones, with about 90% seen just once and around 0.35% held by the top ten. Material: naive CD4+ T cells from PBMCs. Documented subset: CD45RA+ positively selected. Every receptor here comes from a man aged 18-30 years in good health. Some clones in this sample may be carry-over from other donors' samples.

The gene calls are TRBV25-1 and TRBJ2-3; tentatively, D is TRBD1 or TRBD2 (6 bases each). With 1 base removed from V and 3 bases from J, the gap between germline ends came to 17 bases. The CDR3 length is 17 residues. Germline V gene lookup returns CDR1 MGHDK and CDR2 SYGVNS. The CDR3 spells CASSESRGAGSTDTQYF. CDR3 DNA sequence: TGTGCCAGCAGTGAATCGAGGGGGGCGGGGAGTACAGATACGCAGTATTTT. Combining the CDR3 with reference TRBV25-1 and TRBJ2-3 gives the whole variable domain EADIYQTPRYLVIGTGKKITLECSQTMGHDKMYWYQQDPGMELHLIHYSYGVNSTEKGDLSSESTVSRIRTEHFPLTLESARPSHTSQYLCASSESRGAGSTDTQYFGPGTRLTVL.

The CDR3 DNA reads as TGTGCCAGCAGCTTATGGGCTAGCGGCACAGATACGCAGTATTTT. Its protein product is CASSLWASGTDTQYF. The chain employs TRBV11-2 and TRBJ2-3; D possibly corresponds to TRBD2 (6 bases). The CDR3 runs to 15 residues. V was pared by 2 bases and J by 1 base, with 10 bases between. Germline loops: CDR1 SGHAT, CDR2 FQNNGV.

The J gene is TRBJ2-2, the V gene TRBV9; D remains ambiguous. The CDR3 runs to 16 residues. The germline CDR1 and CDR2 sequences are SGDLS and YYNGEE. V lost 0 bases and J 1 base, leaving 10 bases between the germline ends. The CDR3 nucleotides read TGTGCCAGCAGCGTAGAGAGACGCCTGAACACCGGGGAGCTGTTTTTT. Protein: CASSVERRLNTGELFF.

The chain is built from TRBV6-1 and TRBJ1-1; no firm D call. Trimming cost V 8 bases and J 0 bases, with 13 bases left between them. The CDR3 contains 14 residues. Germline V gives CDR1 MNHNS, CDR2 SASEGT. CDR3 loop: CASSWIGMNTEAFF. For the CDR3, the DNA is TGTGCCAGCTCATGGATAGGGATGAACACTGAAGCTTTCTTT.

The chain joins TRBV4-3 to TRBJ1-6, with D unresolved. The CDR3 loop spans 16 amino acids. The germline CDR1 and CDR2 sequences are LGHNA and YSLEER. The V end lost 1 base, the J end lost 6 bases, and 13 bases lay between the germline ends. The DNA of the CDR3 is TGCGCCAGCAGCCAAGGGGAGCACGGATTTAATTCACCCCTCCACTTT. It yields the protein CASSQGEHGFNSPLHF.

About this clone itself: Other DNA sequences in this specimen translate into the identical CDR3. The J gene is TRBJ2-3, the V gene TRBV5-1; the D gene is possibly TRBD2 (5 bases). Per germline, CDR1 SGHRS and CDR2 YFSETQ. CDR3 length equals 15 residues. V was clipped by 0 bases and J by 2 bases, with 10 bases between them. In DNA form, the CDR3 reads TGCGCCAGCAGCTTGGCCCTAGCCTCCACAGATACGCAGTATTTT. This encodes CASSLALASTDTQYF.

V gene TRBV28 combines with J gene TRBJ1-4; 9 positions match TRBD1. In germline, CDR1 is MDHEN, CDR2 SYDVKM. CDR3 length equals 15 residues. Trimming removed 7 bases from V and 5 bases from J; junction bases left unmatched: 8. The CDR3 DNA sequence: TGTGCCAGCACCTCAAGGACAGGGGAAAATGAAAAACTGTTTTTT. It yields the protein CASTSRTGENEKLFF.

This clone occurred once. The rearrangement links TRBV2 to TRBJ2-7; 10 positions agree with TRBD1. Germline loops: CDR1 SNHLY, CDR2 FYNNEI. Unmatched junction bases numbered 10, after V lost 3 bases and J lost 5 bases. The CDR3 has 16 amino acids. The CDR3 nucleotides read TGTGCCAGCAGTGATAATGCGGGACAGGGGTACGACGAGCAGTACTTC. It yields the protein CASSDNAGQGYDEQYF.

The genes are TRBV5-4 and TRBJ2-7; 7 bases fit TRBD1. Unmatched junction bases numbered 7, after V lost 4 bases and J lost 6 bases. Germline assignment: CDR1 SGHNT and CDR2 YYREEE (reference sequence). The CDR3 is 13 amino acids. DNA for the CDR3: TGTGCCAGCAGCGGCAAAGGGGGCGGCGAGCAGTACTTC. As protein: CASSGKGGGEQYF.

The V gene is TRBV5-4, the J gene TRBJ1-2; 7 nucleotides agree with TRBD1. Losses at the gene ends were 0 bases for V and 5 bases for J; bases not matched to a gene: 10. CDR1 is SGHNT, CDR2 YYREEE, per germline (reference sequence). The CDR3 extends over 16 amino acids. CDR3 loop: CASSLGRDSGPYGYTF. The CDR3 DNA follows: TGTGCCAGCAGCTTGGGTCGGGACAGCGGGCCTTATGGCTACACCTTC.

The chain has TRBV11-2 and TRBJ2-7, with a weak D call TRBD1 (5 bases). The germline V gene encodes CDR1 SGHAT and CDR2 FQNNGV. V was clipped by 2 bases and J by 2 bases, with 13 bases between them. The CDR3 has 15 amino acids. CDR3 in DNA: TGTGCCAGCAGCTTAAGTAACAGGCTCACCTACGAGCAGTACTTC. Translated, it gives CASSLSNRLTYEQYF.